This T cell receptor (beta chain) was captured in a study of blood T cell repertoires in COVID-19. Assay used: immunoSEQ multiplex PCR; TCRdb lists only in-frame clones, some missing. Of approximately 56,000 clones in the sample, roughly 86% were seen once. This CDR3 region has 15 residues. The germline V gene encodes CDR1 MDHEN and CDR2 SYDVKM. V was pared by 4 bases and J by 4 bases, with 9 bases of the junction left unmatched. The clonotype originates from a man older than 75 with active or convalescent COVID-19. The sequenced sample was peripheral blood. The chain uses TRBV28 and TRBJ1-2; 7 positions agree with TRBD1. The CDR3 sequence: CASSSRGQSPYGYTF. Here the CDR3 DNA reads TGTGCCAGCAGTTCCCGGGGACAGTCCCCCTATGGCTACACCTTC.